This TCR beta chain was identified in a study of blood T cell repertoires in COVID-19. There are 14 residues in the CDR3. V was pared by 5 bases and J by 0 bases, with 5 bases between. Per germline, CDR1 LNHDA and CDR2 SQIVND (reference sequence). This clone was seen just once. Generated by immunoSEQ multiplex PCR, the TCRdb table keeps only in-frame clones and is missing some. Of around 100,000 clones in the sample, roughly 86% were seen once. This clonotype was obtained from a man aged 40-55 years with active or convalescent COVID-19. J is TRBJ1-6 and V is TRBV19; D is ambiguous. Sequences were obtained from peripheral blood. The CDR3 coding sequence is TGTGCCAGTAGTCCCAGCTCCTATAATTCACCCCTCCACTTT. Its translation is CASSPSSYNSPLHF. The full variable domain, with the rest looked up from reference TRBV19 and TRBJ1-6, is DGGITQSPKYLFRKEGQNVTLSCEQNLNHDAMYWYRQDPGQGLRLIYYSQIVNDFQKGDIAEGYSVSREKKESFPLTVTSAQKNPTAFYLCASSPSSYNSPLHFGNGTRLTVT.